These 16 T cell receptor beta chains share one sample of origin, sequenced in a study of prognosis after radiotherapy for stage I lung cancer. It was by two-round multiplex PCR that TCR beta CDR3 was amplified from genomic DNA. The authors ran first-round PCR with primers specific to each TRBV and TRBJ gene. TCRdb called the multiplex PCR reads again in MiXCR, with one record for every CDR3 protein. The sample lists about 9,000 distinct CDR3 sequences; 62% were seen once. The input for sequencing was PBMCs, taken before or after stereotactic body radiation therapy (not recorded which). The receptors were gathered from a donor aged 50 or older with non-small cell lung cancer.

The chain joins TRBV9 to TRBJ2-2; 7 bases match TRBD1. The CDR3 loop spans 15 amino acids. Germline-derived CDR1 and CDR2 are SGDLS and YYNGEE. Losses at the gene ends were 7 bases for V and 2 bases for J; bases not matched to a gene: 8. The CDR3 reads CASDAGTVNTGELFF. CDR3 bases: TGTGCCAGCGACGCCGGGACAGTTAACACCGGGGAGCTGTTTTTT.

Comment on this clonotype: With a far larger clone one base away, a read error is the likely cause. The chain uses TRBV11-1 and TRBJ2-2; 9 positions agree with TRBD2. This CDR3 comprises 16 residues. Germline CDR1 and CDR2: SGHAT and FQDESV (reference sequence). With 6 bases clipped from V and 2 bases from J, the junction kept 7 bases outside the gene matches. In nucleotides, the CDR3 is TGTGCCAGCAGATTGGGACTAGCACTTAACACCGGGGAGCTGTTTTTT. Amino acids: CASRLGLALNTGELFF. The entire variable domain, with the rest obtained from reference TRBV11-1 and TRBJ2-2, is as follows: EAEVAQSPRYKITEKSQAVAFWCDPISGHATLYWYRQILGQGPELLVQFQDESVVDDSQLPKDRFSAERLKGVDSTLKIQPAELGDSAMYLCASRLGLALNTGELFFGEGSRLTVL.

In its sample, this clonotype ranks as medium-sized. The rearrangement joins TRBV10-2 to TRBJ2-1; 7 nucleotides line up with TRBD2. Trimming took 8 bases from V and 7 from J; bases not matched to a gene: 11. The CDR3 is 14 residues long. The germline CDR1 and CDR2 sequences are WSHSY and SAAADI. The CDR3 DNA reads TGCGCCAGCGAGGCGACTAGCAGTGTAAATGAGCAGTTCTTC. This translates into CASEATSSVNEQFF.

Judged by abundance, this clonotype is medium-sized. The chain links TRBV5-1 to TRBJ1-3; D not resolved. The V gene lost 0 bases and the J gene lost 0 bases, with 7 bases spanning the gap. This CDR3 has 15 amino acids. Germline V gene data show CDR1 as SGHRS and CDR2 as YFSETQ. The CDR3 DNA reads TGCGCCAGCAGCTTGGAAGGGAACTCTGGAAACACCATATATTTT. Encoded protein: CASSLEGNSGNTIYF.

Worth noting for this clonotype: One junction end disagrees with the germline gene, perhaps due to a read error. The genes are TRBV30 and TRBJ1-3; D may be TRBD1 (6 bases). The CDR3 contains 17 residues. Germline lookup yields CDR1 GTSNPN and CDR2 SVGIG (reference sequence). CDR3 in DNA: TGTGTCTGGAGTGTTACAGGGTGCGCGAGCTCTGGAAACACCATATATTTT. Translation: CVWSVTGCASSGNTIYF.

In its sample, this clonotype ranks as medium-sized. This chain joins TRBV11-2 and TRBJ1-5; D possibly corresponds to TRBD1 (6 bases). Trimming shortened V by 4 bases and J by 3 bases, and 10 bases separated the two germline ends. CDR3 length: 14 residues. Germline CDR1 and CDR2: SGHAT and FQNNGV. For the CDR3, the DNA is TGTGCCAGCAGCTCCGGACAGTTCAATCAGCCCCAGCATTTT. Its protein is CASSSGQFNQPQHF.

The chain is built from TRBV20-1 and TRBJ2-5, with D hard to call. The V end lost 3 bases, the J end lost 8 bases, and 16 bases lay between the germline ends. This CDR3 has 13 residues. Per the germline V gene, CDR1 is DFQATT and CDR2 is SNEGSKA (reference sequence). The CDR3 nucleotides read TGCAGTGCTAGGGCTAGGGTGCCCGATACCCAGTACTTC. Its protein product is CSARARVPDTQYF.

The rearrangement links TRBV7-3 to TRBJ2-2, with D possibly being TRBD2 (5 bases). Trimming stripped 5 bases from V and 9 bases from J, with 25 bases between. Germline V lookup: CDR1 SGHTA, CDR2 FQGTGA. This CDR3 is built from 17 residues. DNA for the CDR3: TGTGCCAGCAGCGCACGTCGGGGAGTCGGTTTGGAAAGGGAGCTGTTTTTT. Translated: CASSARRGVGLERELFF.

This clonotype was detected ten times or more. The chain links TRBV5-6 to TRBJ2-5; TRBD1 agrees at 10 bases. With V trimmed by 0 bases and J by 7 bases, 6 bases remained unmatched. This CDR3 is built from 15 residues. Germline V gene lookup returns CDR1 SGHDT and CDR2 YYEEEE. Written as DNA, the CDR3 is TGTGCCAGCAGCTTGGGTTGGACAGGGGGGTCGACCCAGTACTTC. Its protein product is CASSLGWTGGSTQYF.

A few counts support this clonotype. This likely stems from a read error, as it lies one base from a far larger clone. V gene TRBV6-2 or TRBV6-3 combines with J gene TRBJ1-6; D remains unclear. The CDR3 length is 13 residues. Germline V gene data show CDR1 as MNHEY and CDR2 as SVGEGT. CDR3 loop: CVSSFRPNSPLHF. In DNA, the CDR3 is TGTGTCAGCAGTTTCCGCCCGAATTCACCCCTCCACTTT.

This clonotype came up many times. This may come from a read error, since a much larger clone is one base off. J is TRBJ1-2 and V is TRBV5-5, with 9 bases aligning to TRBD1. The CDR3 has 17 residues. Germline CDR1 SGHKS, CDR2 YYEKEE (reference sequence). With 4 bases clipped from V and 8 bases from J, the junction kept 18 bases outside the gene matches. CDR3 coding DNA: TGTGCCAGCAGCCCTTCCCCGGGACAGGGCCCTTTTGGCGGCTACACCTTC. As protein: CASSPSPGQGPFGGYTF. The whole variable domain, remainder taken from reference TRBV5-5 and TRBJ1-2, is DAGVTQSPTHLIKTRGQQVTLRCSPISGHKSVSWYQQVLGQGPQFIFQYYEKEERGRGNFPDRFSARQFPNYSSELNVNALLLGDSALYLCASSPSPGQGPFGGYTFGSGTRLTVV.

This clonotype is judged medium-sized. This chain links TRBV6-1 with TRBJ1-2; 8 bases match TRBD1. V lost 4 bases and J lost 8; bases outside the gene matches: 6. CDR3 length: 13 residues. CDR1 is MNHNS, CDR2 SASEGT, per germline. The CDR3 loop is CASSGNRGEGYTF. The CDR3 coding sequence is TGTGCCAGCAGTGGGAACAGGGGGGAAGGCTACACCTTC.

The CDR3 DNA sequence: TGTGCCAGCAGTTCCGACCGGGGCACCTACAATGAGCAGTTCTTC. It codes for CASSSDRGTYNEQFF. The chain has TRBV2 and TRBJ2-1; the D gene could be TRBD1 or TRBD2 (5 bases each). The CDR3 loop spans 15 amino acids. CDR1 and CDR2 from the germline V gene are SNHLY and FYNNEI. Trimming pared 5 bases from V and 2 bases from J, leaving 13 bases between.

This clonotype ranks as medium-sized. J is TRBJ2-7 and V is TRBV15, with 7 bases fitting TRBD1. The CDR3 has 15 residues. CDR1 is LNHNV, CDR2 YYDKDF, per germline (reference sequence). Trimming at V came to 0 bases and at J to 7 bases, leaving 9 bases not matched to a gene. CDR3 nucleotides: TGTGCCACCAGCAGAGATCCGAAGGGGGCGCGGGAGCAGTACTTC. Its protein is CATSRDPKGAREQYF.

Sample share makes this clonotype medium-sized (0.01 to 0.1%). The chain has TRBV19 and TRBJ1-1; D is possibly TRBD1 (5 bases). The CDR3 runs 15 residues. Germline V lookup: CDR1 LNHDA, CDR2 SQIVND (reference sequence). V lost 6 bases, J lost 1 base, and 15 bases lay in between. This chain's CDR3 is CASSPTRGGNTEAFF. The CDR3 DNA is TGTGCCAGTAGCCCCACTAGGGGCGGGAACACTGAAGCTTTCTTT.

There are a few counts of this clonotype. The rearrangement links TRBV7-3 to TRBJ2-5; the match to TRBD2 covers 14 bases. The length of the CDR3 is 18 residues. Germline CDR1 reads SGHTA; CDR2 reads FQGTGA. V lost 8 bases, J lost 2 bases, and 13 bases stayed unmatched. The CDR3 reads CASDPRRLAGGGQETQYF. The CDR3 DNA sequence: TGTGCCAGCGACCCTCGACGACTAGCGGGAGGGGGGCAAGAGACCCAGTACTTC.